This T cell receptor (beta chain) was profiled in a study of CD8 T cells in Susac syndrome. General study results and limits: A relatively small number of individuals underwent TCR sequencing and HLA analysis.

As concerns this clonotype: The antigen is undetermined.

FACS was used to enrich TEMRA cells, whereas the CD8+ and CD4+ T cells were obtained by negative isolation. Random hexamers were used to reverse transcribe the RNA input (roughly 0.5 to 1 ug). With immunoSEQ multiplex PCR, TCR beta CDR3 was amplified across 54 Vbeta and 13 Jbeta. Each CDR3 protein is one row after TCRdb ran MiXCR on the immunoSEQ multiplex PCR reads. Here the sample spans some 170,000 distinct CDR3 sequences, about 95% being singletons. The CDR3 spans 13 residues. With 3 bases removed from V and 5 bases from J, the gap between germline ends came to 10 bases. Germline V CDR1 and CDR2: LGHDT, YNNKEL (reference sequence).

Sequencing used CD4+ T cells from PBMCs. The genes are TRBV3-1 and TRBJ2-5; D is tentatively TRBD1 or TRBD2 (5 bases each). The receptor's source is a human donor in good health. The CDR3 here is CASSQGERETQYF. DNA for the CDR3: TGTGCCAGCAGCCAGGGGGAACGCGAGACCCAGTACTTC.